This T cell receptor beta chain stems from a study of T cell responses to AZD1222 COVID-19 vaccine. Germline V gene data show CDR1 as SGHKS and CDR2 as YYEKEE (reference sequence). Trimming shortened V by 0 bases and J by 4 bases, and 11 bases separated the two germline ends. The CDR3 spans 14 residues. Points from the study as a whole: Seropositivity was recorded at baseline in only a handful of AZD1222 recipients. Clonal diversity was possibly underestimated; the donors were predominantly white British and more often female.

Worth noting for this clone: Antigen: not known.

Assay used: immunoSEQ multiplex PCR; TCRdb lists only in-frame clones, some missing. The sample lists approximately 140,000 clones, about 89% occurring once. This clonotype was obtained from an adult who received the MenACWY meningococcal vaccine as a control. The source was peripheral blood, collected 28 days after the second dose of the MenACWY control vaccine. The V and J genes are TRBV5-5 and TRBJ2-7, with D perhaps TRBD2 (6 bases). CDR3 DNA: TGTGCCAGCAGCTTGGCGGGAGCTTTATACGAGCAGTACTTC. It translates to CASSLAGALYEQYF.